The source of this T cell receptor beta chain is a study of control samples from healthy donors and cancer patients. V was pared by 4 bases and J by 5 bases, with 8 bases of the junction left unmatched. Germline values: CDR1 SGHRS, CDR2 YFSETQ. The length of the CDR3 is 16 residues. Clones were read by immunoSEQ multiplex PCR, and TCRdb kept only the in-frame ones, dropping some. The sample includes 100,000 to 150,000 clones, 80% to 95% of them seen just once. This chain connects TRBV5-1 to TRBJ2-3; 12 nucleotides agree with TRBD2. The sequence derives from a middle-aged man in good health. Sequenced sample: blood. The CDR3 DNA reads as TGCGCCAGCAGCCCTCTAGCGGGGGGGCCCGAAGATACGCAGTATTTT. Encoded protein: CASSPLAGGPEDTQYF.